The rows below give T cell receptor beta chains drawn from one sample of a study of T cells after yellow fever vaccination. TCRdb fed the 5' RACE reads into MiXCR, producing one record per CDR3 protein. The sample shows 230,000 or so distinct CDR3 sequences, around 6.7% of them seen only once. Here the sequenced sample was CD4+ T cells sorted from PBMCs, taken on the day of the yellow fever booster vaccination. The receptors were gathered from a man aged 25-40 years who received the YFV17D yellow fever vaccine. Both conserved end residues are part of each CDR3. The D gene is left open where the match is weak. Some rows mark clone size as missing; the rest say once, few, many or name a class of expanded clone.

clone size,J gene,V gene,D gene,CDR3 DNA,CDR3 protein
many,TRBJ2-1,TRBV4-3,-,TGCGCCAGCAGCCAAGATGGGCACGGATACAATGAGCAGTTCTTC,CASSQDGHGYNEQFF
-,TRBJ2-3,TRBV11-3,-,TGTGCCAGCAGCTTAGATCGCTGGGTGGATACGCAGTATTTT,CASSLDRWVDTQYF
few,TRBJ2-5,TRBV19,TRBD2,TGTGCCAGTAGTCGTGTACTAGCGCAAGAGACCCAGTACTTC,CASSRVLAQETQYF
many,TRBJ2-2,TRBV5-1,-,TGCGCCAGCAGCCCAAAGGACGTAACCGGGGAGCTGTTTTTT,CASSPKDVTGELFF
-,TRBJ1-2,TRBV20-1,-,TGCAGTGCTTCCACGGGGGCGGAGGGCTACACCTTC,CSASTGAEGYTF
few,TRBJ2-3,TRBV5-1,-,TGCGCCAGCAGCACCCAGGAAGGCACAGATACGCAGTATTTT,CASSTQEGTDTQYF
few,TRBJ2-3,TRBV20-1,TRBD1,TGCAGTGCAGGGGACAGCCAAACAGATACGCAGTATTTT,CSAGDSQTDTQYF
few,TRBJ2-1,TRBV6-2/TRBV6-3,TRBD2,TGTGCCAGACCAAAGAGCCCGGGGGGTAGAGTGGAGCAGTTCTTC,CARPKSPGGRVEQFF
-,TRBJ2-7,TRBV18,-,TGTGCCAGCTCCGGGACAAGGGGCTCCTACGAGCAGTACTTC,CASSGTRGSYEQYF
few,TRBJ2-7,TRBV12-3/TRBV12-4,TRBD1,TGTGCCAGCAGTTTCGGGACAGGGGGTTCCTACGAGCAGTACTTC,CASSFGTGGSYEQYF
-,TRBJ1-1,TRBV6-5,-,TGTGCCAGCAGTTACTCGAGGGGAACTGAAGCTTTCTTT,CASSYSRGTEAFF
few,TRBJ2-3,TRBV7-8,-,TGTGCCAGCAGCTCCTCCAGGGGTAGCACAGATACGCAGTATTTT,CASSSSRGSTDTQYF
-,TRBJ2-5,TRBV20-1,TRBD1,TGCAGTGCTAGCGGGCAGGGACAGGGCCTAGGGCACGAAGAGACCCAGTACTTC,CSASGQGQGLGHEETQYF
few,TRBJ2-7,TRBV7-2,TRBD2,TGTGCCAGCAGTCAAAGGACCACTAGCGGGAACATCTACGAGCAGTACTTC,CASSQRTTSGNIYEQYF
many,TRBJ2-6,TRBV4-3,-,TGCGCCAGCAGCCGACGACAAGGGGAGAACGTCCTGACTTTC,CASSRRQGENVLTF
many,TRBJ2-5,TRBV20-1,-,TGCAGTGCTAGAGATTCATTGGAGACCCAGTACTTC,CSARDSLETQYF
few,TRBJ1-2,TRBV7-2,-,TGTGCCAGCAGCTTTCTACCGGGGCAGCAGTATGGCTACACCTTC,CASSFLPGQQYGYTF
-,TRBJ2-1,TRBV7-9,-,TGTGCCAGCAGCGCTGGCGCGCAGATAAACAATGAGCAGTTCTTC,CASSAGAQINNEQFF
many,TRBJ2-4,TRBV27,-,TGTGCCAGCAGTTTAACGGCCAAAAACATTCAGTACTTC,CASSLTAKNIQYF
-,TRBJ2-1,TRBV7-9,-,TGTGCCAGCAGCGCAAGGCCAGGTTATCTTTCCTACAATGAGCAGTTCTTC,CASSARPGYLSYNEQFF